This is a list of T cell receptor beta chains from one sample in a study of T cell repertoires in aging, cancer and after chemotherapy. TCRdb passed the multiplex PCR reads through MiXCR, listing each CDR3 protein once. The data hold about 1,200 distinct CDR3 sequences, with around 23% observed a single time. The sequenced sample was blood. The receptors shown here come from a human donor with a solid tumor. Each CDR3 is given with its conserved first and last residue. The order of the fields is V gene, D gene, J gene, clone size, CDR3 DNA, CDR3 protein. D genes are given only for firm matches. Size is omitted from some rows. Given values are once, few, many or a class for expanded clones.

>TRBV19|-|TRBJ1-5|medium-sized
TGTGCCAGTGAGGGGTTTAACGGACGCAATCAGCCCCAGCATTTT
CASEGFNGRNQPQHF
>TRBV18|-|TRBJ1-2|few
TGTGCCAGCTCACCGGACGGCGGGGGGTTAGGTGGCTACACCTTC
CASSPDGGGLGGYTF
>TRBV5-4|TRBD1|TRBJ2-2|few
TGTGCCAGCAGATGGGGACAGGCGAACACCGGGGAGCTGTTTTTT
CASRWGQANTGELFF
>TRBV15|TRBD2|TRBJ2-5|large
TGTGCCACCAGCCGAACTAGCGAGCAAGAGACCCAGTACTTC
CATSRTSEQETQYF
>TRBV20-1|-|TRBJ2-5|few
TGCAGTGCAAATCCGGGTCCACAAGAGACCCAGTACTTC
CSANPGPQETQYF
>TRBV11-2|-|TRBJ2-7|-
TGTGCCAGCAGCTTCGGAACGGGCTTCTACGAGCAGTACTTC
CASSFGTGFYEQYF
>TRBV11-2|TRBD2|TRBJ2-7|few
TGTGCCAGCAGCTCGGGACTAGCGGGAGGAGAGGTGCAGTACTTC
CASSSGLAGGEVQYF
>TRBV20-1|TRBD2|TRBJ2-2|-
TGCAGTGCTAGATCGGGCGGGAGAGAAACCGGGGAGCTGTTTTTT
CSARSGGRETGELFF
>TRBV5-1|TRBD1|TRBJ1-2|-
TGCGCCAGCAGCCCTCAGGGGGACGGAGTGGATGGCTACACCTTC
CASSPQGDGVDGYTF
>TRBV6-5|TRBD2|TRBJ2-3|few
TGTGCCATCAATGGTGGCGGGACTAGCGTCACAGATACGCAGTATTTT
CAINGGGTSVTDTQYF
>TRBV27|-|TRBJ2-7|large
TGTGCCAGCAGTCCCCCTACGGGGGTAGGTTACGAGCAGTACTTC
CASSPPTGVGYEQYF
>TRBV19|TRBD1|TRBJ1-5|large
TGTGCCAGTAGTATAGATCGGACAGGCCGGGGTTGGCCCCAGCATTTT
CASSIDRTGRGWPQHF
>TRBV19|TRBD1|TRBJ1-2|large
TGTGCCAGTAGTATACAGGGGGCGGTCAACTATGGCTACACCTTC
CASSIQGAVNYGYTF
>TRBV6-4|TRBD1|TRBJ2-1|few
TGTGCCAGCAGAGGACAGGGGGCCTACAATGAGCAGTTCTTC
CASRGQGAYNEQFF
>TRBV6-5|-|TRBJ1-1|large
TGTGCCAGCAGTACCCTTGAGGTGCCGTTGGGCACTGAAGCTTTCTTT
CASSTLEVPLGTEAFF
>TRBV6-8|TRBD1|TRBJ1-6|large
TGTGCCAGCAGGAATGGGACAGGGCGCAATTCACCCCTCCACTTT
CASRNGTGRNSPLHF
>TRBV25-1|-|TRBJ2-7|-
TGTGCCAGCAGTGACAGGGGCAGCTCCTACGAGCAGTACTTC
CASSDRGSSYEQYF